These 28 T cell receptor beta chains came from one sample sequenced in a study of regulatory T cells in long-lasting Graves disease. Arm-PCR with iRepertoire HTBI primers amplified the CDR3 regions for these TCR beta libraries. Using its own MiXCR run on the multiplex PCR reads, TCRdb lists one record per CDR3 protein. The profile covers roughly 380,000 distinct CDR3 sequences, with approximately 16% appearing a single time and 25% to 30% taken by the ten largest. Time point indicated: newly diagnosed GD, antithyroid drugs for less than 3 months. PBMCs were the source of the RNA used for TCR sequencing. Another study also made use of these data, one on T cells in Graves' hyperthyroidism and ophthalmopathy.

The specimen comprised peripheral blood mononuclear cells (PBMCs), sampled at new diagnosis, from a patient treated with antithyroid drugs. Every receptor here comes from a man aged 40-49 years with Graves disease.

This clonotype was observed a few times. One end of the junction varies from germline; a read error may be responsible. V and J are TRBV12-5 and TRBJ2-4; D perhaps matches TRBD2 (5 bases). Germline CDR1 is LGHNT and CDR2 is FRNRAP. The CDR3 length is 15 residues. The CDR3 nucleotides are TGTGCTAGTGGTTTGGTACTGGGAGCCAAAAACACTCAGTACTTC. It codes for CASGLVLGAKNTQYF.

Ten or more counts support this clonotype. The chain uses TRBV12-5 and TRBJ1-1, with D perhaps TRBD1 (5 bases). The V and J ends lost 4 bases and 5 bases respectively, with 11 bases between them. Germline assignment: CDR1 LGHNT and CDR2 FRNRAP. This CDR3 has 13 residues. The CDR3 protein is CASGSQGGTEAFF. CDR3 DNA: TGTGCTAGTGGTTCGCAGGGAGGGACTGAAGCTTTCTTT.

This clonotype was seen a handful of times. The chain has TRBV10-3 and TRBJ2-3; 12 bases fit TRBD2. The CDR3 loop spans 18 amino acids. The V gene's germline CDR1 is ENHRY and CDR2 SYGVKD. The junction had 9 bases not matched to a gene; V was cut back by 2 bases and J by 3 bases. The CDR3 sequence is CAISEPKASGGVTDTQYF. As DNA, the CDR3 is TGTGCCATCAGTGAGCCAAAAGCTAGCGGGGGGGTAACAGATACGCAGTATTTT.

This clonotype was counted many times. The chain links TRBV28 to TRBJ2-2; 14 bases agree with TRBD2. Looked up from germline, CDR1 is MDHEN and CDR2 is SYDVKM. This CDR3 has 17 residues. V trimming: 6 bases; J trimming: 5 bases; junction bases outside the gene matches: 8. CDR3 bases: TGTGCCAGCAGACCCACGGGACTAGCGGGGGCTACCGGGGAGCTGTTTTTT. This translates into CASRPTGLAGATGELFF.

This clonotype was found many times. This chain connects TRBV20-1 to TRBJ2-1; 10 nucleotides align to TRBD2. With V trimmed by 6 bases and J by 1 base, 6 bases remained unmatched. Germline-derived CDR1 and CDR2 are DFQATT and SNEGSKA (reference sequence). CDR3 length: 15 residues. CDR3: CSAFSGGPSYNEQFF. Written as DNA, the CDR3 is TGCAGTGCCTTTAGCGGGGGGCCTTCCTACAATGAGCAGTTCTTC.

This clonotype has ten or more counts. The chain couples TRBV20-1 to TRBJ2-5; no definite D call. V was cut by 5 bases and J by 5 bases, with 12 bases left in between. CDR3 size: 12 residues. Germline lookup yields CDR1 DFQATT and CDR2 SNEGSKA (reference sequence). CDR3 region: CSAYTRRETQYF. DNA of the CDR3: TGCAGTGCTTACACCCGCCGGGAGACCCAGTACTTC.

The chain employs TRBV12-3 or TRBV12-4 and TRBJ2-2; TRBD1 agrees at 8 bases. There are 15 residues in the CDR3. Losses at the gene ends were 6 bases for V and 7 bases for J; bases not matched to a gene: 10. The CDR3 region has the DNA TGTGCCAGCAGCCCCACCGACAGGGGCAACGGGGAGCTGTTTTTT. It is translated as CASSPTDRGNGELFF.

The chain uses TRBV7-9 and TRBJ1-2; 7 nucleotides align to TRBD1. In germline, CDR1 is SEHNR, CDR2 FQNEAQ (reference sequence). Trimming took 5 bases from V and 7 from J; bases not matched to a gene: 7. This CDR3 is built from 13 residues. In nucleotides, the CDR3 is TGTGCCAGCAGCCGCGACAGGGTTGGTGGCTACACCTTC. It is translated as CASSRDRVGGYTF. Full variable domain (outside the CDR3, taken from reference TRBV7-9 and TRBJ1-2): DTGVSQNPRHKITKRGQNVTFRCDPISEHNRLYWYRQTLGQGPEFLTYFQNEAQLEKSRLLSDRFSAERPKGSFSTLEIQRTEQGDSAMYLCASSRDRVGGYTFGSGTRLTVV.

This clonotype has a handful of counts. A read error is likely here: a far larger clone is one base away. This chain links TRBV11-1 with TRBJ2-6; D possibly matches TRBD1 or TRBD2 (6 bases each). This CDR3 comprises 16 residues. V dropped 5 bases and J dropped 0 bases, with 11 bases sitting between them. CDR1 is SGHAT and CDR2 is FQDESV in the germline V gene (reference sequence). The CDR3 sequence: CASSQEGGSGANVLTF. The CDR3 DNA follows: TGTGCCAGCAGCCAAGAGGGGGGCTCTGGGGCCAACGTCCTGACTTTC.

This clonotype was picked up many times. The chain has TRBV6-2 or TRBV6-3 and TRBJ2-7, with 9 bases fitting TRBD2. The CDR3 runs 13 residues. Germline V gives CDR1 MNHEY, CDR2 SVGEGT. Germline trimming cut 5 bases from V and 7 bases from J; bases unmatched to any gene: 6. The CDR3 DNA follows: TGTGCCAGCAGTGAAGGACTAGCGCGAGAGCAGTACTTC. This sequence encodes CASSEGLAREQYF.

The rearrangement uses TRBV7-9 and TRBJ1-4, with TRBD1 as a possible D gene (6 bases). This CDR3 is 16 amino acids long. The germline V gene encodes CDR1 SEHNR and CDR2 FQNEAQ (reference sequence). V lost 3 bases, J lost 4 bases, and 15 bases lay in between. The CDR3 region has the DNA TGTGCCAGCAGCTTGGGGACATTAGCCCGTAATGAAAAACTGTTTTTT. Its protein is CASSLGTLARNEKLFF.

Comment on this clonotype: This may stem from a read error, because a much larger clone lies one nucleotide away. This sequence joins TRBV30 and TRBJ2-2, with a possible D match to TRBD1 (6 bases). V shed 4 bases and J shed 6 bases, with 12 bases lying between them. Germline V gene data show CDR1 as GTSNPN and CDR2 as SVGIG (reference sequence). The CDR3 is 13 amino acids. Here the CDR3 reads CAWNVQGSGELFF. The CDR3 DNA follows: TGTGCCTGGAATGTACAGGGATCCGGGGAGCTGTTTTTT.

This clonotype was seen repeatedly, ten times or more. The V and J genes are TRBV12-5 and TRBJ1-4, with D hard to call. The CDR3 has 15 residues. CDR1 and CDR2 (germline): LGHNT, FRNRAP. The germline V and J ends were trimmed by 1 base and 3 bases, with 9 bases remaining between them. CDR3 nucleotides: TGTGCTAGTGGTTTGGAAGGGTCCTCTAATGAAAAACTGTTTTTT. Protein sequence: CASGLEGSSNEKLFF.

This clonotype turned up a few times. This may stem from a read error, because a much larger clone lies one nucleotide away. This chain connects TRBV12-3 or TRBV12-4 to TRBJ1-4; TRBD1 aligns across 7 bases. The trim removed 5 bases at V and 8 bases at J, leaving 8 bases unmatched. The CDR3 sequence is 14 residues long. CDR3 nucleotides: TGTGCCAGCAGTATACAGGGGAGGAGGGAAAAACTGTTTTTT. This codes for CASSIQGRREKLFF.

The chain couples TRBV7-3 to TRBJ1-6; D is undetermined. The V end lost 1 base, the J end lost 7 bases, and 8 bases lay between the germline ends. This CDR3 spans 14 amino acids. The germline gives CDR1 SGHTA, CDR2 FQGTGA. In DNA form, the CDR3 reads TGTGCCAGCAGCTTAAGTCCCAGAAATTCACCCCTCCACTTT. Translated: CASSLSPRNSPLHF. Full variable domain (missing parts from reference TRBV7-3 and TRBJ1-6): GAGVSQTPSNKVTEKGKYVELRCDPISGHTALYWYRQSLGQGPEFLIYFQGTGAADDSGLPNDRFFAVRPEGSVSTLKIQRTERGDSAVYLCASSLSPRNSPLHFGNGTRLTVT.

This clonotype was seen repeatedly, ten times or more. The chain carries TRBV28 and TRBJ1-1; D gene ambiguous. Trimming removed 6 bases from V and 4 bases from J, with 12 bases in between. Germline V gene data show CDR1 as MDHEN and CDR2 as SYDVKM. This CDR3 contains 13 residues. Here the CDR3 reads CASSPVGSTEAFF. The CDR3, as DNA: TGTGCCAGCAGCCCCGTTGGGAGCACTGAAGCTTTCTTT.

Ten or more counts support this clonotype. The chain carries TRBV5-1 and TRBJ2-3; 7 bases line up with TRBD1. CDR3 length: 15 amino acids. Germline V gene sequence: CDR1 SGHRS, CDR2 YFSETQ. V shed 0 bases, J shed 5 bases, and the junction held 6 bases outside the gene matches. The CDR3 DNA reads as TGCGCCAGCAGCTTGGAGGGCTCAGGGGGAGATACGCAGTATTTT. Translation: CASSLEGSGGDTQYF.

This clonotype was seen repeatedly, ten times or more. This chain joins TRBV7-3 and TRBJ2-2, with TRBD1 matching over 9 bases. The length of the CDR3 is 14 residues. V was pared by 4 bases and J by 5 bases, with 2 bases of the junction left unmatched. CDR1 is SGHTA, CDR2 FQGTGA, per germline. For the CDR3, the DNA is TGTGCCAGCAGCTCGGGACAGGGAACCGGGGAGCTGTTTTTT. It translates to CASSSGQGTGELFF.

This clonotype was recorded a few times. This CDR3 is CASSSISGIGEKLFF. In DNA form, the CDR3 reads TGTGCCAGCAGCTCCATTTCGGGTATAGGTGAAAAACTGTTTTTT. V and J are TRBV7-2 and TRBJ1-4; D ambiguous. V was pared by 4 bases and J by 7 bases, with 16 bases between. The V gene's germline CDR1 is SGHTA and CDR2 FQGNSA. This CDR3 contains 15 residues. Full variable domain (remainder filled in from reference TRBV7-2 and TRBJ1-4): GAGVSQSPSNKVTEKGKDVELRCDPISGHTALYWYRQSLGQGLEFLIYFQGNSAPDKSGLPSDRFSAERTGGSVSTLTIQRTQQEDSAVYLCASSSISGIGEKLFFGSGTQLSVL.

This clonotype occurred a few times. Written as DNA, the CDR3 is TGTGCCAGCGCCCAGGCAAGACTAAACATTCAGTACTTC. The encoded protein is CASAQARLNIQYF. J is TRBJ2-4 and V is TRBV6-1, with D uncertain. The CDR3 runs 13 residues. Germline CDR1 and CDR2: MNHNS and SASEGT. The V and J ends lost 8 bases and 6 bases respectively, with 14 bases between them.

This clonotype has at least ten counts. V usage is TRBV12-3 or TRBV12-4 and J usage is TRBJ2-3; TRBD2 matches 15 bases. The CDR3 length is 17 residues. After removal of 5 bases from V and 4 bases from J, the junction contained 7 bases not matched to a gene. The CDR3 loop reads CASSLGLAGGPADTQYF. The CDR3 DNA reads TGTGCCAGCAGTCTAGGACTAGCGGGGGGGCCCGCAGATACGCAGTATTTT.

This clonotype was counted only a few times. The rearrangement uses TRBV28 and TRBJ2-3, with 9 bases matching TRBD2. Germline V gene data show CDR1 as MDHEN and CDR2 as SYDVKM. Trimming at V came to 4 bases and at J to 5 bases, leaving 10 bases not matched to a gene. The CDR3 loop spans 16 amino acids. This CDR3 reads CASSSRGGGAEDTQYF. The CDR3 DNA reads as TGTGCCAGCAGTTCAAGAGGCGGGGGGGCAGAAGATACGCAGTATTTT.

This clonotype was counted at least ten times. The chain carries TRBV7-2 and TRBJ2-1; D possibly corresponds to TRBD2 (6 bases). This CDR3 spans 17 amino acids. CDR1 is SGHTA, CDR2 FQGNSA, per germline. Trimming pared 5 bases from V and 0 bases from J, leaving 17 bases between. CDR3 in DNA: TGTGCCAGCAGCCGTAGGGGCGGGGCGCACTCCTACAATGAGCAGTTCTTC. It yields the protein CASSRRGGAHSYNEQFF.

In regard to this clonotype: A much larger clone is a single base away; this may be a read error. The chain uses TRBV6-2 or TRBV6-3 and TRBJ2-1, with 7 positions matching TRBD1. The CDR3 is 16 residues long. J was trimmed by 0 bases and V by 5 bases; bases with no gene match: 7. Germline CDR1 MNHEY, CDR2 SVGEGT. For the CDR3, the DNA is TGTGCCAGCAGTGTCAGGGGGACAAACTCCTACAATGAGCAGTTCTTC. Translating gives CASSVRGTNSYNEQFF.

This clonotype was picked up a small number of times. The genes are TRBV4-2 and TRBJ2-1; TRBD2 matches 7 bases. The CDR3 consists of 17 residues. V was pared by 1 base and J by 2 bases, with 8 bases of the junction left unmatched. Germline CDR1 is LGHNA and CDR2 is YNFKEQ. CDR3 sequence: CASSQGARGTTYNEQFF. Written as DNA, the CDR3 is TGTGCCAGCAGCCAAGGGGCGCGGGGGACGACCTACAATGAGCAGTTCTTC.

The CDR3 loop reads CASSFLGLAGSYNEQFF. The CDR3 nucleotides read TGTGCCAGCAGTTTCCTTGGGCTAGCGGGCTCCTACAATGAGCAGTTCTTC. The rearrangement uses TRBV12-3 or TRBV12-4 and TRBJ2-1, with 8 bases aligning to TRBD2. V lost 3 bases to trimming and J lost 0 bases; unmatched junction nucleotides: 7. The CDR3 has 17 residues.

Ten or more counts support this clonotype. The gene calls are TRBV11-3 and TRBJ2-3; 8 bases fit TRBD1. The CDR3 loop spans 15 amino acids. CDR1 SGHNT and CDR2 YENEEA come from the germline V gene. V gave up 5 bases and J gave up 0 bases; unmatched junction bases: 4. The CDR3 nucleotides are TGTGCCAGCAGCCACGGACAGGGAAGCACAGATACGCAGTATTTT. Its translation is CASSHGQGSTDTQYF.

This clonotype appeared a few times. This chain joins TRBV10-3 and TRBJ2-7; 16 bases line up with TRBD2. Germline V lookup: CDR1 ENHRY, CDR2 SYGVKD. Germline trimming cut 4 bases from V and 3 bases from J; bases unmatched to any gene: 3. The CDR3 is 16 amino acids. The CDR3 reads CAISAGTSGGVYEQYF. The CDR3 DNA reads as TGTGCCATCAGTGCCGGGACTAGCGGGGGGGTCTACGAGCAGTACTTC.